The 26 T cell receptor beta chains below all came from one sample that was sequenced in a study of blood T cells in healthy people across ages. A sample-barcoded 5' primer and a J-beta primer mix were used in a second PCR of roughly 7 to 11 cycles. Using its own MiXCR run on the 5' RACE reads, TCRdb lists one record per CDR3 protein. Here the sample spans around 710,000 distinct CDR3 sequences, around 40% being singletons. The sample comprised blood. These receptors all come from a woman aged 60-75 years in good health.

This chain uses TRBV29-1 with TRBJ1-2, with a weak D call TRBD1 (5 bases). Trimming took off 7 bases at V and 6 bases at J, with 24 bases between the two ends. Germline V gives CDR1 SQVTM, CDR2 ANQGSEA. The CDR3 length is 15 residues. As DNA, the CDR3 is TGCAGCGACGTCATCTGGGGGGATGCCCTAGATGGCTACACCTTC. Translated, it gives CSDVIWGDALDGYTF.

The chain has TRBV7-2 and TRBJ2-1; D not resolved. The CDR3 is 16 amino acids. The V and J ends lost 0 bases and 4 bases respectively, with 13 bases between them. Germline CDR1 is SGHTA and CDR2 is FQGNSA. CDR3 loop: CASSLAVGGRYNEQFF. CDR3 nucleotide sequence: TGTGCCAGCAGCTTAGCTGTGGGTGGAAGATACAATGAGCAGTTCTTC.

This clonotype was found many times. V gene TRBV28 combines with J gene TRBJ2-7; 10 bases line up with TRBD1. Unmatched junction bases numbered 14, after V lost 1 base and J lost 2 bases. From germline, CDR1 is MDHEN and CDR2 SYDVKM. This CDR3 contains 19 residues. CDR3 sequence reads: CASSLYGSPGQGKTYEQYF. CDR3 sequence (DNA): TGTGCCAGCAGTTTATATGGGAGCCCGGGACAGGGGAAGACCTACGAGCAGTACTTC.

The chain has TRBV3-1 and TRBJ2-5, with 7 nucleotides matching TRBD2. J was trimmed by 5 bases and V by 9 bases; bases with no gene match: 6. The CDR3 is 12 residues long. Germline V CDR1 and CDR2: LGHDT, YNNKEL (reference sequence). The CDR3, as DNA: TGTGCCAGTGCGTGGGGGGGTGAGACCCAGTACTTC. Protein: CASAWGGETQYF.

Regarding this clonotype: A much larger clonotype is one base distant, so this may be a read error. The V call is TRBV10-3, the J call TRBJ2-1; 10 bases align to TRBD2. The end of the DNA aligns better with TRBJ2-7, so the J call may be wrong. This CDR3 region has 15 residues. The germline gives CDR1 ENHRY, CDR2 SYGVKD. CDR3 protein: CAISQREGSYNEQYF. The CDR3 nucleotides read TGTGCCATCAGTCAGCGGGAGGGGTCCTACAATGAGCAGTACTTC.

J is TRBJ2-2 and V is TRBV7-2; D gene ambiguous. The CDR3 runs to 14 residues. V was shortened by 6 bases and J by 6 bases, with 14 bases between the two germline ends. Germline CDR1 and CDR2: SGHTA and FQGNSA. The CDR3 is CASSSVHLSGELFF. The DNA for the CDR3 is TGTGCCAGCAGTTCGGTCCACTTATCCGGGGAGCTGTTTTTT.

This clonotype was recorded at least ten times. The rearrangement uses TRBV27 and TRBJ1-2; TRBD1 matches at 7 bases. From germline, CDR1 is MNHEY and CDR2 SMNVEV (reference sequence). The V gene end was trimmed by 3 bases and the J gene end by 5 bases; junction bases not matched to a gene: 6. There are 14 residues in the CDR3. CDR3 DNA: TGTGCCAGCAGTTTCGCAGGGGGAGCATATGGCTACACCTTC. It yields the protein CASSFAGGAYGYTF.

This clonotype has just a few counts. The chain joins TRBV12-3 or TRBV12-4 to TRBJ2-3, with 10 positions matching TRBD2. This CDR3 has 15 amino acids. V lost 6 bases, J lost 2 bases, and 5 bases stayed unmatched. This CDR3 reads CASRTSGGATDTQYF. The CDR3, as DNA: TGTGCCAGCAGGACAAGCGGGGGGGCCACAGATACGCAGTATTTT.

In this sample, this clonotype turned up a few times. The V call is TRBV5-1, the J call TRBJ2-1, with D possibly TRBD2 on 6 matching bases. Trimming pared 1 base from V and 14 bases from J, leaving 16 bases between. CDR3 length equals 13 residues. In germline, CDR1 is SGHRS, CDR2 YFSETQ. CDR3 amino acids: CASSLTLADFEFF. The CDR3 DNA follows: TGCGCCAGCAGCTTGACACTAGCAGACTTCGAGTTCTTC.

For the CDR3, the DNA is TGCGCCAGCAGCCGGAGGCCTCTAGCAGAGCAGTACTTC. Protein product: CASSRRPLAEQYF. This chain joins TRBV4-3 and TRBJ2-5; weak D call: TRBD2 (5 bases). Germline lookup yields CDR1 LGHNA and CDR2 YSLEER. The CDR3 has 13 amino acids. V shed 4 bases and J shed 11 bases, with 17 bases lying between them.

The sample holds a few counts of this clonotype. The CDR3 nucleotides are TGTGCCAGCAGCCCAGATGGGACAGGCTCCTACGAGCAGTACTTC. Translated, it gives CASSPDGTGSYEQYF. The chain has TRBV7-2 and TRBJ2-7; TRBD1 matches at 8 bases. The CDR3 has 15 residues. Germline CDR1 is SGHTA and CDR2 is FQGNSA. With 5 bases clipped from V and 0 bases from J, the junction kept 6 bases outside the gene matches. The variable domain in full, completed from reference TRBV7-2 and TRBJ2-7, reads GAGVSQSPSNKVTEKGKDVELRCDPISGHTALYWYRQSLGQGLEFLIYFQGNSAPDKSGLPSDRFSAERTGGSVSTLTIQRTQQEDSAVYLCASSPDGTGSYEQYFGPGTRLTVT.

The chain recombines TRBV30 with TRBJ2-6; D is ambiguous. This CDR3 has 15 residues. Germline V gene sequence: CDR1 GTSNPN, CDR2 SVGIG (reference sequence). The germline V and J ends were trimmed by 0 bases and 2 bases, with 8 bases remaining between them. The CDR3 nucleotides are TGTGCCTGGAGTGTAGGTACGCCTGGGGCCAACGTCCTGACTTTC. It translates to CAWSVGTPGANVLTF. Full variable domain (outside the CDR3, taken from reference TRBV30 and TRBJ2-6): SQTIHQWPATLVQPVGSPLSLECTVEGTSNPNLYWYRQAAGRGLQLLFYSVGIGQISSEVPQNLSASRPQDRQFILSSKKLLLSDSGFYLCAWSVGTPGANVLTFGAGSRLTVL.

The sample holds a few counts of this clonotype. This chain connects TRBV5-1 to TRBJ1-4, with D maybe TRBD1 (5 bases). The germline CDR1 and CDR2 sequences are SGHRS and YFSETQ. The CDR3 contains 14 residues. V lost 2 bases and J lost 8, with 13 bases in between. The CDR3 sequence: CASSFGGIGEKLFF. CDR3 DNA sequence: TGCGCCAGCAGCTTTGGGGGAATAGGAGAAAAACTGTTTTTT.

The V gene is TRBV28, the J gene TRBJ2-1; D not resolved. Germline V gene data show CDR1 as MDHEN and CDR2 as SYDVKM. This CDR3 spans 13 amino acids. V was cut by 3 bases and J by 8 bases, with 11 bases left in between. This CDR3 is CASSFMSADEQFF. In DNA form, the CDR3 reads TGTGCCAGCAGTTTCATGTCCGCGGATGAGCAGTTCTTC.

This clonotype occurred many times. The gene calls are TRBV20-1 and TRBJ1-2; tentative D call: TRBD1 (5 bases). The V end was cut by 0 bases, the J end by 6 bases, with 17 bases between. CDR3 length equals 15 residues. CDR1 and CDR2 from the germline V gene are DFQATT and SNEGSKA (reference sequence). CDR3 sequence: CSARDGAREFDGYTF. In DNA, the CDR3 is TGCAGTGCTAGAGATGGAGCCAGGGAATTCGATGGCTACACCTTC.

This clonotype was observed a handful of times. J is TRBJ1-5 and V is TRBV12-3 or TRBV12-4; D possibly corresponds to TRBD1 (5 bases). This CDR3 spans 15 amino acids. V was cut by 3 bases and J by 9 bases, with 18 bases left in between. The CDR3 sequence is CASSFMPGSGGPQHF. The CDR3, as DNA: TGTGCCAGCAGTTTCATGCCCGGTTCCGGGGGGCCCCAGCATTTT.

The V call is TRBV7-3, the J call TRBJ2-5; unclear D gene. The germline V gene has CDR1 SGHTA and CDR2 FQGTGA. The CDR3 has 13 residues. The V and J ends lost 2 bases and 11 bases respectively, with 15 bases between them. The CDR3 reads CASSLEGSYGQYF. CDR3 coding DNA: TGTGCCAGCAGCTTAGAAGGATCCTACGGGCAGTACTTC.

The J gene is TRBJ2-1, the V gene TRBV4-2, with 11 bases aligning to TRBD2. V shed 3 bases, J shed 6 bases, and the junction held 7 bases outside the gene matches. The CDR3 runs 16 residues. Germline CDR1 and CDR2: LGHNA and YNFKEQ. CDR3: CASSQGLAEGGNEQFF. CDR3 coding DNA: TGTGCCAGCAGCCAGGGACTAGCGGAGGGGGGCAATGAGCAGTTCTTC.

This clonotype appeared a few times. This chain links TRBV19 with TRBJ2-7; weak D call: TRBD2 (5 bases). The V end was cut by 7 bases, the J end by 1 base, with 17 bases between. Germline lookup yields CDR1 LNHDA and CDR2 SQIVND (reference sequence). This CDR3 is built from 15 residues. The CDR3 here is CASNPGGTASYEQYF. The CDR3 nucleotides read TGTGCCAGTAACCCAGGAGGTACGGCATCCTACGAGCAGTACTTC.

This clonotype was recorded only once. This sequence joins TRBV28 and TRBJ2-7, with 11 nucleotides matching TRBD2. The CDR3 contains 17 residues. Germline loops: CDR1 MDHEN, CDR2 SYDVKM. The junction had 12 bases not matched to a gene; V was cut back by 2 bases and J by 6 bases. CDR3 sequence (DNA): TGTGCCAGCAGTTTAGTTAGCGGGAGGGCCAACGTCATCGAGCAGTACTTC. Its translation: CASSLVSGRANVIEQYF.

This clonotype was detected only a few times. The V call is TRBV7-9, the J call TRBJ1-4, with D maybe TRBD1 (6 bases). Germline assignment: CDR1 SEHNR and CDR2 FQNEAQ (reference sequence). The length of the CDR3 is 16 residues. Trimming took off 1 base at V and 5 bases at J, with 14 bases between the two ends. The CDR3 sequence is CASSLGLAGVNEKLFF. The CDR3 DNA is TGTGCCAGCAGCTTAGGCCTGGCAGGGGTAAATGAAAAACTGTTTTTT.

The sample holds a few counts of this clonotype. The gene calls are TRBV20-1 and TRBJ1-1; TRBD1 matches at 8 bases. V was clipped by 7 bases and J by 6 bases; unmatched bases: 7. The CDR3 covers 12 residues. The germline V gene has CDR1 DFQATT and CDR2 SNEGSKA (reference sequence). Here the CDR3 reads CSVQGAGAEAFF. CDR3 nucleotide sequence: TGCAGTGTCCAGGGGGCAGGCGCTGAAGCTTTCTTT.

The sample holds a few counts of this clonotype. The rearrangement links TRBV7-3 to TRBJ2-3; the D call may be TRBD1 or TRBD2 (5 bases each). V gave up 0 bases and J gave up 0 bases, with 13 bases separating them. The germline V gene has CDR1 SGHTA and CDR2 FQGTGA. This CDR3 comprises 17 residues. The CDR3 loop reads CASSLTGVARSTDTQYF. CDR3 nucleotides: TGTGCCAGCAGCTTAACGGGGGTAGCTCGGAGCACAGATACGCAGTATTTT.

The chain joins TRBV9 to TRBJ1-1; 7 bases match TRBD1. The CDR3 totals 15 residues. From germline, CDR1 is SGDLS and CDR2 YYNGEE. The J segment lost 4 bases and the V segment lost 0 bases, leaving 6 bases of the junction unmatched. CDR3 protein: CASSVEGARGTEAFF. The DNA for the CDR3 is TGTGCCAGCAGCGTAGAGGGGGCGAGGGGCACTGAAGCTTTCTTT. Full variable domain (rest looked up from reference TRBV9 and TRBJ1-1): DSGVTQTPKHLITATGQRVTLRCSPRSGDLSVYWYQQSLDQGLQFLIQYYNGEERAKGNILERFSAQQFPDLHSELNLSSLELGDSALYFCASSVEGARGTEAFFGQGTRLTVV.

This clonotype came up many times. This CDR3 is CSARGDYEQYF. Here the CDR3 DNA reads TGCAGTGCTAGAGGGGACTACGAGCAGTACTTC. The genes are TRBV20-1 and TRBJ2-7; D not resolved. Germline V gives CDR1 DFQATT, CDR2 SNEGSKA (reference sequence). Trimming removed 1 base at V and 3 bases at J, with 4 bases between. The CDR3 is 11 amino acids.

CDR3 sequence (DNA): TGTGCCACCAGTGACGGTGGACAGGCCCAGGGGGAGACCCAGTACTTC. This codes for CATSDGGQAQGETQYF. This chain uses TRBV24-1 with TRBJ2-5, with 7 bases matching TRBD1. Losses at the gene ends were 4 bases for V and 5 bases for J; bases not matched to a gene: 12. Germline CDR1 and CDR2: KGHDR and SFDVKD. The length of the CDR3 is 16 residues.